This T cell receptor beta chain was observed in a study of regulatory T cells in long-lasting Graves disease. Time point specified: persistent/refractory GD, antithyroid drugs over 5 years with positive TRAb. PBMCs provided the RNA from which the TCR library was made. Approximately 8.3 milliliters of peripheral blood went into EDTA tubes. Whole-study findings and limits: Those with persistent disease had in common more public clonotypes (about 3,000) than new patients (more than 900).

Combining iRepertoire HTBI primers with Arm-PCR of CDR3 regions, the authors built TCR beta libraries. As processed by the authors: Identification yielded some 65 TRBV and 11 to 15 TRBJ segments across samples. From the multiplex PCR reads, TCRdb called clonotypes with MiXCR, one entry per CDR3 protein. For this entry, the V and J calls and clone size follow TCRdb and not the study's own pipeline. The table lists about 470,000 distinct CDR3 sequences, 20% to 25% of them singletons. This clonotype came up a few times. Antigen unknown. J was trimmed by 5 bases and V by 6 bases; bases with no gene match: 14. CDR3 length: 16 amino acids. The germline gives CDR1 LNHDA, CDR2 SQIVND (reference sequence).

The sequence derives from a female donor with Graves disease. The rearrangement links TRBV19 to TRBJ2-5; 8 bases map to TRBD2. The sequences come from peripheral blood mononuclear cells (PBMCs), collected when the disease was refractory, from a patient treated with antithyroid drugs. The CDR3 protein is CASRPGFYGTSETQYF. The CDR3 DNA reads TGTGCCAGTAGACCGGGATTTTACGGGACTAGTGAGACCCAGTACTTC.